The present T cell receptor beta chain was sequenced within a study of Ad26.COV2.S vaccination and SARS-CoV-2 variants. The method was immunoSEQ multiplex PCR; TCRdb's version includes in-frame clones alone and lacks a portion of them. The sample lists 350,000 to 450,000 clones, 90% to 95% occurring once. In germline, CDR1 is SEHNR, CDR2 FQNEAQ (reference sequence). The length of the CDR3 is 13 residues. Trimming cost V 1 base and J 7 bases, with 8 bases left between them. The receptor was derived from a human donor who had recovered from COVID-19. The material sequenced was peripheral blood, taken after recovery from COVID-19. V is TRBV7-9 and J is TRBJ1-5, with D unclear. DNA of the CDR3: TGTGCCAGCAGCTTAGAAGGAGGCCAGCCCCAGCATTTT. It codes for CASSLEGGQPQHF.